Below, 26 T cell receptor beta chains from the same sample are listed, as sequenced in a study of blood T cell repertoires in COVID-19 (dated by TCRdb to the early 2020s). Libraries were prepared through the immunoSEQ multiplex PCR assay. Not all clones reach the TCRdb copy of this immuneACCESS table, which keeps in-frame sequences only. Checked studies attribute under half of the gap to unresolved V genes and leave the rest unexplained. For this sample the table gives about 220,000 clones, of which more than 75% were detected only once. Clones ranked in the top ten supply roughly 5.5% of the sample. The source material was peripheral blood. The origin of the receptors is a woman in her seventies with COVID-19, enrolled during active disease.

The V call is TRBV19, the J call TRBJ1-4, with unresolved D. In germline, CDR1 is LNHDA, CDR2 SQIVND (reference sequence). Trimming took off 3 bases at V and 8 bases at J, with 10 bases between the two ends. The CDR3 has 13 residues. The CDR3 DNA is TGTGCCAGTAGTATCGTCGGGAGGGAAAAACTGTTTTTT. Its protein product is CASSIVGREKLFF.

This chain connects TRBV5-1 to TRBJ2-5, with 9 bases that match TRBD2. The CDR3 is 14 amino acids. Germline values: CDR1 SGHRS, CDR2 YFSETQ. Trimming cost V 0 bases and J 5 bases; bases outside gene matches: 2. The CDR3, as DNA: TGCGCCAGCAGCTTGGCTAGCGGGGAGGAGACCCAGTACTTC. Its translation: CASSLASGEETQYF.

This chain links TRBV19 with TRBJ2-7; TRBD2 matches 8 bases. The CDR3 has 15 amino acids. Germline CDR1 LNHDA, CDR2 SQIVND (reference sequence). Trimming took 6 bases from V and 3 from J; bases not matched to a gene: 10. The CDR3 DNA reads TGTGCCAGTAGGCAGGTTCTAGCGGGTAACTACGAGCAGTACTTC. Its translation is CASRQVLAGNYEQYF.

This chain links TRBV7-3 with TRBJ2-1, with 7 bases that match TRBD2. CDR1 is SGHTA, CDR2 FQGTGA, per germline. The CDR3 extends over 11 amino acids. V lost 3 bases, J lost 10 bases, and 0 bases stayed unmatched. The DNA for the CDR3 is TGTGCCAGCAGCTTTAGCGGGGAGCAGTTCTTC. This sequence encodes CASSFSGEQFF.

The rearrangement uses TRBV5-4 and TRBJ2-7; 7 nucleotides agree with TRBD1. The CDR3 spans 15 residues. Losses at the gene ends were 1 base for V and 6 bases for J; bases not matched to a gene: 10. The germline gives CDR1 SGHNT, CDR2 YYREEE (reference sequence). Here the CDR3 reads CASSLITGAGGEQYF. CDR3 nucleotide sequence: TGTGCCAGCAGCTTGATAACTGGGGCAGGGGGCGAGCAGTACTTC.

This clone was detected only a few times. The J gene is TRBJ1-1, the V gene TRBV6-4; tentative D call: TRBD1 (5 bases). This CDR3 is built from 16 residues. V lost 8 bases, J lost 4 bases, and 23 bases lay in between. CDR1 and CDR2 from the germline V gene are MRHNA and SNTAGT. CDR3 nucleotide sequence: TGTGCCAGCTCACCGGAACTTACCTCTCAGGGCACTGAAGCTTTCTTT. This gives the protein CASSPELTSQGTEAFF.

The gene calls are TRBV30 and TRBJ1-6; 8 nucleotides align to TRBD1. The CDR3 extends over 16 amino acids. V lost 4 bases, J lost 6 bases, and 11 bases stayed unmatched. Germline CDR1 is GTSNPN and CDR2 is SVGIG (reference sequence). This chain's CDR3 is CAWTETTGQVNSPLHF. In DNA form, the CDR3 reads TGTGCCTGGACCGAGACCACGGGACAGGTTAATTCACCCCTCCACTTT.

This clone is a singleton in its sample. The chain has TRBV7-2 and TRBJ1-3; 7 nucleotides align to TRBD1. J gave up 4 bases and V 6 bases, and 9 bases lay outside the gene matches. Germline V gene data show CDR1 as SGHTA and CDR2 as FQGNSA. There are 15 residues in the CDR3. CDR3 sequence reads: CASSVKGARGNTIYF. CDR3 DNA: TGTGCCAGCAGTGTTAAGGGGGCTCGCGGAAACACCATATATTTT.

The J gene is TRBJ1-2, the V gene TRBV10-1, with D unclear. Trimming pared 6 bases from V and 8 bases from J, leaving 13 bases between. Germline V gives CDR1 WNHNN, CDR2 SYGVQD (reference sequence). This CDR3 has 12 amino acids. The CDR3 protein is CASSNQSGGYTF. Written as DNA, the CDR3 is TGCGCCAGCAGCAACCAAAGCGGAGGCTACACCTTC.

The chain combines TRBV6-1 with TRBJ1-4; unclear D gene. CDR1 MNHNS and CDR2 SASEGT come from the germline V gene. The CDR3 is 17 residues long. Trimming left V 0 bases short and J 5 bases short, with 16 bases between. The chain's CDR3 is CASSEALREQENEKLFF. The CDR3 nucleotides read TGTGCCAGCAGTGAAGCGCTTCGGGAGCAGGAGAATGAAAAACTGTTTTTT.

This chain links TRBV4-1 with TRBJ1-1; 7 nucleotides line up with TRBD1. J gave up 6 bases and V 11 bases, and 12 bases lay outside the gene matches. CDR1 and CDR2 (germline): MGHRA, YSYEKL. The CDR3 covers 13 residues. CDR3 coding DNA: TGCGCCGTATCCGGAGGGCAGGGGGCTGAAGCTTTCTTT. The encoded protein is CAVSGGQGAEAFF.

The rearrangement joins TRBV5-6 to TRBJ2-3; 8 positions agree with TRBD2. The CDR3 has 15 residues. Germline V gene lookup returns CDR1 SGHDT and CDR2 YYEEEE. V was pared by 6 bases and J by 3 bases, with 9 bases of the junction left unmatched. The CDR3: CASNLGGRRTDTQYF. CDR3 nucleotide sequence: TGTGCCAGCAACCTAGGCGGGAGGAGAACAGATACGCAGTATTTT.

This clone was seen once. This chain joins TRBV28 and TRBJ2-7, with 10 bases fitting TRBD1. The CDR3 covers 17 residues. V gave up 4 bases and J gave up 2 bases; unmatched junction bases: 11. CDR1 is MDHEN and CDR2 is SYDVKM in the germline V gene. The DNA of the CDR3 is TGTGCCAGCAGTTCCACCGGGACAGGGGTCAAAACCTACGAGCAGTACTTC. Translation gives CASSSTGTGVKTYEQYF.

The J gene is TRBJ1-5, the V gene TRBV10-1, with TRBD1 matching 7 bases. Germline V gene data show CDR1 as WNHNN and CDR2 as SYGVQD (reference sequence). This CDR3 is built from 13 residues. The trim removed 10 bases at V and 4 bases at J, leaving 7 bases unmatched. The CDR3 DNA reads as TGCGCCAAAAGACAGGGTAGAAATCAGCCCCAGCATTTT. Translating gives CAKRQGRNQPQHF.

This chain connects TRBV7-2 to TRBJ2-1, with D possibly TRBD2 on 5 matching bases. The ends were cut back, 6 bases at V and 2 bases at J, with 14 bases in the middle. Germline assignment: CDR1 SGHTA and CDR2 FQGNSA. This CDR3 is 15 amino acids long. The CDR3 is CASRPSRTAYNEQFF. The CDR3 region has the DNA TGTGCCAGCAGACCTAGCCGGACGGCCTACAATGAGCAGTTCTTC.

The chain uses TRBV29-1 and TRBJ2-7; 7 bases fit TRBD1. Trimming at V came to 7 bases and at J to 3 bases, leaving 15 bases not matched to a gene. CDR1 is SQVTM and CDR2 is ANQGSEA in the germline V gene. There are 15 residues in the CDR3. The CDR3 nucleotides read TGCAGCGCCAGACCCGGGACACAGGGGAACTACGAGCAGTACTTC. This encodes CSARPGTQGNYEQYF.

J is TRBJ2-3 and V is TRBV9, with TRBD2 matching 9 bases. Looked up from germline, CDR1 is SGDLS and CDR2 is YYNGEE. V was clipped by 3 bases and J by 6 bases; unmatched bases: 23. The CDR3 contains 20 residues. This CDR3 reads CASSAGNPGLLAGAADTQYF. The CDR3 DNA reads TGTGCCAGCAGCGCAGGAAATCCCGGTCTTTTAGCGGGAGCAGCGGATACGCAGTATTTT.

The genes are TRBV9 and TRBJ1-5; the match to TRBD1 covers 9 bases. Unmatched junction bases numbered 8, after V lost 4 bases and J lost 12 bases. CDR1 is SGDLS and CDR2 is YYNGEE in the germline V gene. The CDR3 covers 13 residues. The CDR3 loop is CASSRETGGIQHF. The DNA for the CDR3 is TGTGCCAGCAGCCGAGAGACAGGGGGAATCCAGCATTTT.

The rearrangement joins TRBV7-3 to TRBJ2-5; possible D gene TRBD1, 5 bases. The V end was cut by 1 base, the J end by 1 base, with 7 bases between. This CDR3 is 14 amino acids long. Germline V gene lookup returns CDR1 SGHTA and CDR2 FQGTGA. The CDR3 DNA reads as TGTGCCAGCAGCTTAAACCAGGGCCAAGAGACCCAGTACTTC. It codes for CASSLNQGQETQYF. Full variable domain (missing parts from reference TRBV7-3 and TRBJ2-5): GAGVSQTPSNKVTEKGKYVELRCDPISGHTALYWYRQSLGQGPEFLIYFQGTGAADDSGLPNDRFFAVRPEGSVSTLKIQRTERGDSAVYLCASSLNQGQETQYFGPGTRLLVL.

The chain joins TRBV29-1 to TRBJ1-1; 12 bases are a match to TRBD1. After removal of 7 bases from V and 6 bases from J, the junction contained 9 bases not matched to a gene. Germline V gene data show CDR1 as SQVTM and CDR2 as ANQGSEA. This CDR3 has 14 amino acids. For the CDR3, the DNA is TGCAGCGCGAACACCGGGACAGGGGGCTCTGAAGCTTTCTTT. It specifies CSANTGTGGSEAFF.

The J gene is TRBJ1-4, the V gene TRBV28, with a weak D call TRBD1 (6 bases). The V end lost 1 base, the J end lost 13 bases, and 13 bases lay between the germline ends. Germline V gene lookup returns CDR1 MDHEN and CDR2 SYDVKM. This CDR3 spans 13 amino acids. The CDR3: CASSLFGEGGLFF. CDR3 nucleotides: TGTGCCAGCAGTTTATTTGGGGAGGGGGGACTGTTTTTT.

This chain joins TRBV7-9 and TRBJ2-3; the match to TRBD2 covers 8 bases. The germline gives CDR1 SEHNR, CDR2 FQNEAQ (reference sequence). V lost 4 bases to trimming and J lost 2 bases; unmatched junction nucleotides: 17. The CDR3 has 19 residues. The CDR3 reads CASSSPYGGTSGYTDTQYF. CDR3 nucleotides: TGTGCCAGCAGCTCTCCCTACGGGGGCACTAGCGGTTACACAGATACGCAGTATTTT.

The rearrangement links TRBV2 to TRBJ2-2; D ambiguous. Germline V gene data show CDR1 as SNHLY and CDR2 as FYNNEI. V lost 7 bases, J lost 6 bases, and 18 bases lay in between. The CDR3 has 15 residues. The CDR3 sequence is CASNPTLLSSGELFF. The CDR3 DNA reads as TGTGCCAGCAATCCGACTCTCCTTAGCTCCGGGGAGCTGTTTTTT. Full variable domain (missing parts from reference TRBV2 and TRBJ2-2): EPEVTQTPSHQVTQMGQEVILRCVPISNHLYFYWYRQILGQKVEFLVSFYNNEISEKSEIFDDQFSVERPDGSNFTLKIRSTKLEDSAMYFCASNPTLLSSGELFFGEGSRLTVL.

The CDR3 coding sequence is TGTGCCAGCAGCGACGGCTGGAGTAGCGCCGAGCAGTTCTTC. Residues: CASSDGWSSAEQFF. The chain is built from TRBV9 and TRBJ2-1; D perhaps matches TRBD2 (5 bases). With 3 bases removed from V and 10 bases from J, the gap between germline ends came to 17 bases. This CDR3 is 14 amino acids long. The germline V gene has CDR1 SGDLS and CDR2 YYNGEE.

Points on this clone: Other DNA sequences in the same sample also yield this CDR3. CDR3 region: CASSLQANTEAFF. CDR3 in DNA: TGTGCCAGCAGCCTGCAGGCGAACACTGAAGCTTTCTTT. The chain has TRBV7-3 and TRBJ1-1; D is unresolved. Germline V CDR1 and CDR2: SGHTA, FQGTGA. V lost 5 bases and J lost 1, with 8 bases in between. The length of the CDR3 is 13 residues.

This clone was counted ten times or more. This rearrangement joins TRBV19 to TRBJ2-4; 11 bases are shared with TRBD2. This CDR3 region has 14 residues. Trimming removed 6 bases from V and 6 bases from J; junction bases left unmatched: 4. CDR1 and CDR2 (germline): LNHDA, SQIVND (reference sequence). The CDR3 sequence: CASRSLAGVNIQYF. The CDR3 bases are TGTGCCAGTAGGTCACTAGCGGGAGTAAACATTCAGTACTTC.